These 26 T cell receptor beta chains originate from one sample sequenced in a study of T cells after yellow fever vaccination. TCRdb fed the 5' RACE reads into MiXCR, producing one record per CDR3 protein. The profile shows some 390,000 distinct CDR3 sequences, approximately 18% of them singletons. The sample in question was PBMCs, obtained before the yellow fever booster vaccination. The receptor set was obtained from a man between 18 and 35 years old who received the YFV17D yellow fever vaccine.

This sequence joins TRBV5-1 and TRBJ2-7; possible D gene TRBD1, 6 bases. V was clipped by 7 bases and J by 2 bases, with 16 bases between them. The CDR3 totals 14 residues. Germline CDR1 SGHRS, CDR2 YFSETQ. The CDR3 loop reads CASVGQSPAYEQYV. The CDR3 DNA reads as TGCGCCAGCGTCGGACAGAGTCCGGCCTACGAGCAGTACGTC.

The rearrangement links TRBV20-1 to TRBJ2-2; a weak D match, TRBD1 (6 bases). The CDR3 length is 15 residues. Between the trimmed V and J ends, which lost 1 base and 6 bases, there was a span of 15 bases. CDR1 and CDR2 (germline): DFQATT, SNEGSKA (reference sequence). The CDR3 sequence is CSARGVEQGPGELFF. CDR3 bases: TGCAGTGCTAGAGGTGTGGAACAGGGACCCGGGGAGCTGTTTTTT.

The chain recombines TRBV12-3 or TRBV12-4 with TRBJ1-1; tentative D call: TRBD1 (6 bases). Deletions cut 4 bases from V and 1 base from J, with 16 bases between. The CDR3 is made up of 16 amino acids. The CDR3 region is CASSSGQREKNTEAFF. The CDR3 DNA is TGTGCCAGCAGTTCCGGACAGCGGGAAAAGAACACTGAAGCTTTCTTT.

This clonotype occurred a few times. The rearrangement joins TRBV12-5 to TRBJ1-2; no clear D gene. Deletions cut 0 bases from V and 8 bases from J, with 19 bases between. Germline-derived CDR1 and CDR2 are LGHNT and FRNRAP. CDR3 length: 16 residues. CDR3 bases: TGTGCTAGTGGTTTGGTATTGGGATTAGAAGGTATAGGCTACACCTTC. Its protein product is CASGLVLGLEGIGYTF.

The chain carries TRBV27 and TRBJ1-1; unclear D gene. The germline CDR1 and CDR2 sequences are MNHEY and SMNVEV (reference sequence). This CDR3 contains 14 residues. Trimming cost V 4 bases and J 5 bases, with 14 bases left between them. CDR3 region: CASSSPTSLTEAFF. CDR3 bases: TGTGCCAGCAGTTCTCCAACTTCGCTGACTGAAGCTTTCTTT.

This clonotype was recorded a few times. The CDR3 DNA sequence: TGTGCCAGCGCCCTACGGACGGCGGTTTACCAAGAGACCCAGTACTTC. This sequence encodes CASALRTAVYQETQYF. This rearrangement joins TRBV2 to TRBJ2-5; D not resolved. This CDR3 has 16 residues. The germline gives CDR1 SNHLY, CDR2 FYNNEI. V lost 8 bases and J 0 bases, leaving 19 bases between the germline ends.

The chain couples TRBV7-8 to TRBJ1-5; 8 nucleotides match TRBD1. The V and J ends lost 5 bases and 4 bases, in that order; junction bases with no gene match: 4. The length of the CDR3 is 14 residues. Germline values: CDR1 SGHVS, CDR2 FQNEAQ. The DNA for the CDR3 is TGTGCCAGCAGCCACCGACAGGGGAATCAGCCCCAGCATTTT. This gives the protein CASSHRQGNQPQHF.

This clonotype turned up a few times. This chain joins TRBV7-6 and TRBJ2-7; D is perhaps TRBD1 (6 bases). V was clipped by 3 bases and J by 7 bases, with 13 bases between them. The CDR3 spans 13 residues. CDR1 is SGHVS and CDR2 is FNYEAQ in the germline V gene. CDR3 sequence reads: CASSLGAQSEQYV. The CDR3 DNA follows: TGTGCCAGCAGCTTGGGGGCGCAATCGGAGCAGTACGTC.

This clonotype was recorded a few times. V gene TRBV5-1 combines with J gene TRBJ1-1; no definite D call. V was cut by 0 bases and J by 6 bases, with 12 bases left in between. The CDR3 is 14 residues long. Germline-derived CDR1 and CDR2 are SGHRS and YFSETQ. Here the CDR3 reads CASSLDSLGAEAFF. The CDR3, as DNA: TGCGCCAGCAGCTTGGACAGCCTCGGGGCTGAAGCTTTCTTT.

This chain joins TRBV13 and TRBJ2-7; TRBD1 aligns across 7 bases. This CDR3 spans 16 amino acids. Germline V lookup: CDR1 PRHDT, CDR2 FYEKMQ (reference sequence). The V gene end was trimmed by 0 bases and the J gene end by 5 bases; junction bases not matched to a gene: 10. The DNA for the CDR3 is TGTGCCAGCAGCTTAGGCCAAGGGGGCCGTTTTAACGAGCAGTACGTC. It codes for CASSLGQGGRFNEQYV.

The V call is TRBV5-1, the J call TRBJ2-1; D remains unclear. CDR1 SGHRS and CDR2 YFSETQ come from the germline V gene. The CDR3 extends over 12 amino acids. The V gene lost 3 bases and the J gene lost 9 bases, with 10 bases spanning the gap. The CDR3, as DNA: TGCGCCAGCAGCTCAGACCGAATTGAGCAGTTCTTC. Its translation is CASSSDRIEQFF.

This clonotype was counted a few times. The chain carries TRBV12-3 or TRBV12-4 and TRBJ1-2; D might be TRBD1 (5 bases). Trimming shortened V by 7 bases and J by 4 bases, and 13 bases separated the two germline ends. The CDR3 is 13 residues long. CDR3 coding DNA: TGTGCCAGCAACGCGGGGGGAGGCTATGGCTACACCTTC. Translated, it gives CASNAGGGYGYTF.

The CDR3 DNA reads as TGTGCCAGCAGGGAGGGACAGTCCTACGAGAAGTACGTC. This gives the protein CASREGQSYEKYV. The gene calls are TRBV28 and TRBJ2-7; a weak D match, TRBD1 (7 bases). The CDR3 consists of 13 residues. Germline V gene sequence: CDR1 MDHEN, CDR2 SYDVKM.

This clonotype has only a few counts. The genes are TRBV10-3 and TRBJ2-1; the D gene is possibly TRBD1 (6 bases). There are 12 residues in the CDR3. Per the germline V gene, CDR1 is ENHRY and CDR2 is SYGVKD. The germline V and J ends were trimmed by 5 bases and 10 bases, with 12 bases remaining between them. For the CDR3, the DNA is TGTGCCATCAGTTCGGACAGCAACGAGCAGTTCTTC. Protein: CAISSDSNEQFF.

This clonotype was counted between two and nine times. The chain couples TRBV5-1 to TRBJ2-2; 10 bases match TRBD2. This CDR3 has 16 amino acids. J gave up 4 bases and V 9 bases, and 12 bases lay outside the gene matches. Germline loops: CDR1 SGHRS, CDR2 YFSETQ. The CDR3, as DNA: TGCGCCACCCGACGAGCGGGGGGGCCCGGCACCGGGGAGCTGTTTTTT. The encoded protein is CATRRAGGPGTGELFF. Using reference TRBV5-1 and TRBJ2-2 for the parts outside the CDR3, the full variable domain is KAGVTQTPRYLIKTRGQQVTLSCSPISGHRSVSWYQQTPGQGLQFLFEYFSETQRNKGNFPGRFSGRQFSNSRSEMNVSTLELGDSALYLCATRRAGGPGTGELFFGEGSRLTVL.

This clonotype was picked up a small number of times. J is TRBJ2-6 and V is TRBV7-9, with D perhaps TRBD1 or TRBD2 (6 bases each). The CDR3 has 16 amino acids. Per the germline V gene, CDR1 is SEHNR and CDR2 is FQNEAQ (reference sequence). Deletions cut 7 bases from V and 0 bases from J, with 13 bases between. This CDR3 is CASIEGGNSGANVLTF. The DNA for the CDR3 is TGTGCCAGCATCGAGGGGGGTAACTCTGGGGCCAACGTCCTGACTTTC.

V usage is TRBV7-9 and J usage is TRBJ1-1; tentatively, D is TRBD1 (5 bases). Germline V lookup: CDR1 SEHNR, CDR2 FQNEAQ (reference sequence). The CDR3 runs 15 residues. V was clipped by 5 bases and J by 9 bases, with 22 bases between them. CDR3 DNA sequence: TGTGCCAGCAGCCCCTTACTCCCAGGGACTCGGCAAGCTTTCTTT. This sequence encodes CASSPLLPGTRQAFF.

This clonotype has more than one count but fewer than ten. The chain recombines TRBV9 with TRBJ2-3; D is perhaps TRBD1 (5 bases). The CDR3 runs 14 residues. Trimming removed 4 bases from V and 4 bases from J, with 13 bases in between. Germline CDR1 reads SGDLS; CDR2 reads YYNGEE. CDR3 coding DNA: TGTGCCAGCAGCTCAGTGGGGCCGTCAGATACGCAGTATTTT. Its translation is CASSSVGPSDTQYF. Using reference TRBV9 and TRBJ2-3 for the parts outside the CDR3, the full variable domain is DSGVTQTPKHLITATGQRVTLRCSPRSGDLSVYWYQQSLDQGLQFLIQYYNGEERAKGNILERFSAQQFPDLHSELNLSSLELGDSALYFCASSSVGPSDTQYFGPGTRLTVL.

The rearrangement joins TRBV20-1 to TRBJ2-2; 8 bases line up with TRBD1. CDR3 size: 16 residues. CDR1 is DFQATT, CDR2 SNEGSKA, per germline (reference sequence). Trimming removed 3 bases from V and 5 bases from J; junction bases left unmatched: 11. The DNA for the CDR3 is TGCAGTGCTAGCCCCGGGACAGGTAGCCAGACCGGGGAGCTGTTTTTT. It is translated as CSASPGTGSQTGELFF.

This clonotype was seen only a few times. The chain combines TRBV7-2 with TRBJ1-1; possibly TRBD1 for D (5 bases). The CDR3 totals 16 residues. Germline values: CDR1 SGHTA, CDR2 FQGNSA. The germline V and J ends were trimmed by 1 base and 0 bases, with 12 bases remaining between them. Here the CDR3 reads CASSLEKTGLNTEAFF. The CDR3 nucleotides are TGTGCCAGCAGCTTAGAAAAAACAGGCCTGAACACTGAAGCTTTCTTT.

The chain couples TRBV5-1 to TRBJ2-1; TRBD1 might be the D (6 bases). Trimming pared 3 bases from V and 2 bases from J, leaving 12 bases between. This CDR3 is 15 amino acids long. The germline gives CDR1 SGHRS, CDR2 YFSETQ. CDR3 nucleotide sequence: TGCGCCAGCAGCTCCAGAGGGGACACCTACAATGAGCAGTTCTTC. Translation: CASSSRGDTYNEQFF.

The genes are TRBV20-1 and TRBJ2-1, with 12 bases aligning to TRBD1. Losses at the gene ends were 6 bases for V and 6 bases for J; bases not matched to a gene: 9. CDR1 and CDR2 from the germline V gene are DFQATT and SNEGSKA (reference sequence). The CDR3 loop spans 15 amino acids. The CDR3, as DNA: TGCAGTGCCCCGAGGGGGGACAGGGGGCGCAATGAGCAGTTCTTC. This sequence encodes CSAPRGDRGRNEQFF.

The table lists this clonotype with a count of one. The CDR3 spells CASSPRGLYEKLFF. The CDR3 region has the DNA TGTGCCAGCAGTCCCCGGGGCCTCTATGAAAAACTGTTTTTT. The chain employs TRBV6-5 and TRBJ1-4, with a possible D match to TRBD1 (5 bases). Trimming shortened V by 5 bases and J by 6 bases, and 13 bases separated the two germline ends. This CDR3 contains 14 residues. Germline V gene sequence: CDR1 MNHEY, CDR2 SVGAGI.

This clonotype was counted a few times. DNA for the CDR3: TGTGCCAGCAGCCAAGGGACAGCCACCAACTATGGCTACACCTTC. Its protein product is CASSQGTATNYGYTF. V usage is TRBV4-2 and J usage is TRBJ1-2; D might be TRBD1 (6 bases). The CDR3 totals 15 residues. The germline gives CDR1 LGHNA, CDR2 YNFKEQ. The V and J ends lost 1 base and 2 bases respectively, with 11 bases between them.

CDR3 DNA: TGTGCCAGCACCTACGAGGGGCAGCAAGAGACCCAGTACTTC. Its protein product is CASTYEGQQETQYF. The chain couples TRBV2 to TRBJ2-5; D is tentatively TRBD1 or TRBD2 (5 bases each). The V end was cut by 7 bases, the J end by 2 bases, with 14 bases between. Germline assignment: CDR1 SNHLY and CDR2 FYNNEI. The CDR3 has 14 amino acids.

At least ten counts were recorded for this clonotype. The J gene is TRBJ2-1, the V gene TRBV7-3, with 10 bases aligning to TRBD2. V shed 5 bases, J shed 3 bases, and the junction held 4 bases outside the gene matches. Germline V gene lookup returns CDR1 SGHTA and CDR2 FQGTGA. This CDR3 comprises 15 residues. The CDR3 loop reads CASSLSGGVYNEQFF. CDR3 coding DNA: TGTGCCAGCAGCCTGAGCGGGGGGGTCTACAATGAGCAGTTCTTC.